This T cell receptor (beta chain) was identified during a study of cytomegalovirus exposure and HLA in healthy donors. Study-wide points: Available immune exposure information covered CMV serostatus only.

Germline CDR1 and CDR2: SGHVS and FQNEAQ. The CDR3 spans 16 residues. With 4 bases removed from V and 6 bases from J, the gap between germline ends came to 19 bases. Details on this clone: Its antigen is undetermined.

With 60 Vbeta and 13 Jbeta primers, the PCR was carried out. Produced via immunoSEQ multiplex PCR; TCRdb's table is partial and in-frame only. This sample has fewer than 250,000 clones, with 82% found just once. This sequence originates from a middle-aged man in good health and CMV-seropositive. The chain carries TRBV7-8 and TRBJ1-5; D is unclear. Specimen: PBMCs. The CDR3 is CASSWRGGSFGQPQHF. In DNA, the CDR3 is TGTGCCAGCAGCTGGCGGGGAGGGAGTTTCGGTCAGCCCCAGCATTTT.